One sample yielded the 7 T cell receptor beta chains listed below, sequenced in a study of OX40 agonist ivuxolimab in advanced cancers. Libraries were made using the immunoSEQ multiplex PCR assay. TCRdb mirrors the immuneACCESS table, restricted to in-frame sequences. Some clones are absent from its copies; in checked studies, under half trace to an unresolved V gene, and the reason for the others is unknown. In all, the sample holds approximately 98,000 clones, and more than 80% of those were seen once. In total, the top ten clones hold 5.5% of the sample. This specimen was CD4+ or CD8+ T cells sorted from blood, taken in a trial of the OX40 agonist ivuxolimab. The receptors shown here come from an adult with an advanced solid tumor such as melanoma, head and neck, liver or kidney cancer.

The genes are TRBV7-8 and TRBJ1-3; a weak D match, TRBD1 (5 bases). CDR1 is SGHVS, CDR2 FQNEAQ, per germline. V gave up 1 base and J gave up 4 bases, with 11 bases separating them. This CDR3 has 15 amino acids. This CDR3 is CASSLDLGPGNTIYF. For the CDR3, the DNA is TGTGCCAGCAGCTTAGATCTGGGGCCCGGAAACACCATATATTTT.

J is TRBJ1-5 and V is TRBV6-1; a possible D gene is TRBD1 (6 bases). V lost 6 bases, J lost 2 bases, and 8 bases lay in between. The CDR3 length is 13 residues. Germline values: CDR1 MNHNS, CDR2 SASEGT. CDR3 sequence (DNA): TGTGCCAGCAGGCCAGGGGGCAATCAGCCCCAGCATTTT. Residues: CASRPGGNQPQHF.

The chain links TRBV9 to TRBJ2-3; D call uncertain. The CDR3 contains 16 residues. Germline values: CDR1 SGDLS, CDR2 YYNGEE. Trimming left V 0 bases short and J 2 bases short, with 13 bases between. The CDR3 protein is CASSVGSSVLTDTQYF. CDR3 nucleotide sequence: TGTGCCAGCAGCGTAGGAAGTAGTGTTCTCACAGATACGCAGTATTTT.

J is TRBJ2-7 and V is TRBV7-9, with 7 bases that match TRBD1. The ends lost 5 bases at V and 7 bases at J; junction bases unmatched: 8. The CDR3 extends over 13 amino acids. Germline CDR1 is SEHNR and CDR2 is FQNEAQ (reference sequence). This chain's CDR3 is CASSGQASREQYF. The CDR3 DNA reads TGTGCCAGCAGCGGACAGGCCTCCCGGGAGCAGTACTTC.

The V gene is TRBV4-3, the J gene TRBJ1-1; D remains ambiguous. The CDR3 is made up of 14 amino acids. The V gene's germline CDR1 is LGHNA and CDR2 YSLEER. With 4 bases removed from V and 4 bases from J, the gap between germline ends came to 13 bases. The CDR3 here is CASSRNGRSTEAFF. The DNA of the CDR3 is TGCGCCAGCAGCCGTAACGGACGGAGCACTGAAGCTTTCTTT.

V usage is TRBV6-1 and J usage is TRBJ2-2; either TRBD1 or TRBD2 may fit D (5 bases each). V was clipped by 7 bases and J by 2 bases, with 11 bases between them. The length of the CDR3 is 14 residues. Germline values: CDR1 MNHNS, CDR2 SASEGT. The CDR3 protein is CASILRGNTGELFF. In DNA, the CDR3 is TGTGCCAGCATTCTGAGGGGAAACACCGGGGAGCTGTTTTTT.

The rearrangement joins TRBV30 to TRBJ1-3; no firm D call. In germline, CDR1 is GTSNPN, CDR2 SVGIG (reference sequence). Trimming pared 7 bases from V and 5 bases from J, leaving 18 bases between. The CDR3 runs 14 residues. The CDR3 bases are TGTGCCTCCACTGGGGAGGGAACAAGAAACACCATATATTTT. Translation gives CASTGEGTRNTIYF.